This note documents a single T cell receptor (beta chain) sequence. This clonotype was recorded a few times. The specificity of this receptor is unknown. Per-base qualities were not stored, and no clone one base away is much larger. Donors were roughly 40 systemically healthy Caucasian individuals from Russia aged roughly 6 to 90 years. Ten milliliters of peripheral blood were drawn from each donor into EDTA-treated Vacutainer tubes. Ficoll-Paque density-gradient centrifugation was used to isolate PBMCs, with at least 7 million obtained per sample. Trizol reagent was used to extract total RNA from the PBMCs, yielding at least 5.5 micrograms per sample. For every donor, an aliquot of PBMCs went through flow cytometry to measure the percentages of naive CD45RAhigh/CD27high T cells. These data belong to a study of blood T cells in healthy people across ages (dated by TCRdb to about 2015). Background on the whole study: Template switching captured roughly one uniquely barcoded TCR beta cDNA molecule per two T cells in model experiments. The study measured age-related changes in TCR beta repertoire diversity using deep sequencing normalized with unique cDNA molecular identifiers. The donors were divided into four age groups: young (average around 17 years), middle-aged (around 41), aged (about 62) and long-lived (82). To avoid experimental bias, donors of different ages were distributed randomly across sequencing lanes. Two additional independent replicas of 1 million unique cDNA reads from the same blood draw were analyzed for two donors (one aged 18 to 30 and one aged 80 or older). The study at large found these results: Compared with the aged group, the long-lived group had more naive CD4+ T cells, fewer expanded clones and increased TCR diversity, a pattern suggesting age selection. Observed TCR beta diversity per million T cells fell roughly linearly with age, and a significant reduction was already apparent by age roughly 40. Estimates of total diversity based on one million sequenced T cells were considered lower bounds and underestimates. The CMV infection status of donors was not known, potentially confounding age-related changes in expanded clonotypes. There was a strong correlation between observed TCR beta diversity and the percentage of naive T cells measured by flow cytometry. Conclusive comparison of naive and antigen-experienced compartments was prevented by the profiling of bulk unsorted PBMCs.

The library was obtained by 5' RACE. The instrument given in TCRdb is Illumina HiSeq 2500. A second roughly 6 to 11 cycle PCR used a sample-barcoded 5' primer and a J-beta primer mix. A template-switch 5' adaptor carrying 12 random nucleotides introduced a unique molecular identifier onto each TCR beta cDNA molecule. At least 3 million CDR3-containing paired-end reads were obtained from each sample. First-strand cDNA synthesis was performed from all RNA using the Mint cDNA synthesis kit, with priming by a TRBC-specific oligonucleotide. Following uracil-DNA glycosylase treatment, all cDNA underwent a first 18-cycle PCR with the universal primers M1SS and BC2_uni_R. The original pipeline was this. Normalization of each sample was performed by random selection of 1 million high-quality reads, each carrying a distinct molecular identifier. Instead of being binned into consensus sequences, reads with shared molecular identifiers were discarded. MiTCR, with a Q25 quality threshold and the strictest error-elimination algorithm, was used for CDR3 identification, clonotype clustering and error correction. A nonparametric unseen species model using Euler transformation provided a lower-bound estimate of total TCR beta diversity. TCRdb itself trimmed the public reads at Q25 with fastp, ran MiXCR and retained productive beta chains. All rows with the same CDR3 protein become a single entry with the most common DNA and genes. These V and J calls rely on TCRdb rather than the paper's analysis. This sample gives about 780,000 distinct CDR3 sequences in total; about 46% of them show up just once. Around 18% of the sample is in the top ten clones.

The germline V gene supplies CDR1 SGHNT and CDR2 YENEEA. Its CDR3 holds 15 amino acids, cysteine through phenylalanine. Only the CDR3 region is kept as DNA, spanning 45 bases read in frame from base 1. V gives up 2 bases and J gives up 2 bases, and the segment between their germline ends measures 13 bases. This receptor was taken from a man aged 80 or over in good health. The rearranged segments are TRBV11-3 and TRBJ2-7; the D gene is perhaps TRBD2, on 6 matching bases. Material for sequencing was blood. CDR3 loop: CASSLMASEAYEQYF. The base sequence is TGTGCCAGCAGCTTAATGGCTAGCGAGGCCTACGAGCAGTACTTC.